One sample yielded the 8 T cell receptor beta chains listed below, sequenced in a study of shared clonotypes between healthy human individuals. The data were produced by immunoSEQ multiplex PCR, yet TCRdb's version contains in-frame clones alone and is incomplete. The sample records fewer than 2.5 million clones, over 85% being singletons. Sequences were obtained from naive CD4+ T cells from PBMCs. The subset: CD45RA+ positively selected. The receptors originated from a man aged 18 to 29 in good health. Some clones in this sample may be carry-over from other donors' samples.

The chain is built from TRBV15 and TRBJ1-5, with D maybe TRBD1 (5 bases). Trimming removed 5 bases from V and 3 bases from J, with 11 bases in between. Per the germline V gene, CDR1 is LNHNV and CDR2 is YYDKDF (reference sequence). The CDR3 consists of 14 residues. This CDR3 reads CATSGRGFNQPQHF. The CDR3 nucleotides read TGTGCCACCAGCGGAAGGGGTTTCAATCAGCCCCAGCATTTT.

Here the CDR3 DNA reads TGTGCCAGCAGCCAGGCAGGGGAATCCTACAATGAGCAGTTCTTC. It is translated as CASSQAGESYNEQFF. The rearrangement joins TRBV7-9 to TRBJ2-1, with a possible D match to TRBD1 (6 bases). Germline loops: CDR1 SEHNR, CDR2 FQNEAQ (reference sequence). Trimming took off 5 bases at V and 1 base at J, with 12 bases between the two ends. This CDR3 has 15 residues.

The chain has TRBV6-5 and TRBJ2-6; D is perhaps TRBD2 (5 bases). CDR1 MNHEY and CDR2 SVGAGI come from the germline V gene. CDR3 length equals 15 residues. The ends were cut back, 6 bases at V and 0 bases at J, with 9 bases in the middle. The CDR3 DNA sequence: TGTGCCAGCAGAGAGGGAAGCTCTGGGGCCAACGTCCTGACTTTC. It yields the protein CASREGSSGANVLTF.

Regarding this clone: The same CDR3 is also encoded by other DNA sequences in this sample. The gene calls are TRBV7-9 and TRBJ2-2; D gene unclear. The CDR3 has 13 residues. Per germline, CDR1 SEHNR and CDR2 FQNEAQ (reference sequence). V lost 3 bases and J lost 6, with 8 bases in between. The CDR3 nucleotides read TGTGCCAGCAGCTTGGTGGGCTCCGGGGAGCTGTTTTTT. Residues: CASSLVGSGELFF.

This clone was picked up one time. V gene TRBV28 combines with J gene TRBJ1-5; D uncertain. The CDR3 is 15 amino acids. Trimming pared 10 bases from V and 2 bases from J, leaving 18 bases between. CDR1 is MDHEN and CDR2 is SYDVKM in the germline V gene. CDR3 bases: TGTGCCAACAGCCCGGCTGGGAGAGGCAATCAGCCCCAGCATTTT. Its translation is CANSPAGRGNQPQHF.

This rearrangement joins TRBV6-1 to TRBJ1-2, with D possibly TRBD1 on 6 matching bases. The CDR3 length is 12 residues. Germline lookup yields CDR1 MNHNS and CDR2 SASEGT. The V and J ends lost 5 bases and 4 bases respectively, with 8 bases between them. The CDR3 here is CASSTGTYGYTF. The CDR3 region has the DNA TGTGCCAGCAGTACAGGGACCTATGGCTACACCTTC.

In this sample, this clone turned up once. The V gene is TRBV5-1, the J gene TRBJ2-1; 8 bases match TRBD2. Germline V gene data show CDR1 as SGHRS and CDR2 as YFSETQ. The CDR3 totals 16 residues. J lost 2 bases, V lost 0 bases, and 4 bases had no gene match. This CDR3 reads CASSLVSGNTYNEQFF. CDR3 DNA: TGCGCCAGCAGCTTGGTTAGCGGGAACACCTACAATGAGCAGTTCTTC.

The chain couples TRBV10-1 to TRBJ2-3, with 13 bases matching TRBD2. This CDR3 comprises 17 residues. V lost 7 bases, J lost 4 bases, and 11 bases stayed unmatched. Per germline, CDR1 WNHNN and CDR2 SYGVQD (reference sequence). Here the CDR3 DNA reads TGCGCCAGCACTGAAAAGCGGACTAGCGGGAGTCCAGATACGCAGTATTTT. It is translated as CASTEKRTSGSPDTQYF.